One sample yielded the 12 T cell receptor beta chains listed below, sequenced in a study of monozygotic twins with inflammatory bowel disease. TCRdb re-called the 5' RACE reads and gives one entry per CDR3 protein, without DNA. The table lists some 200,000 distinct CDR3 sequences, with 7.7% in the top ten. Sequenced input: blood. The receptor source for this set is a human donor with ulcerative colitis or Crohn's disease, or a healthy co-twin of an affected twin (not recorded which).

The chain carries TRBV19 and TRBJ2-2. Germline V gene lookup returns CDR1 LNHDA and CDR2 SQIVND (reference sequence). There are 11 residues in the CDR3. The CDR3 reads CASRWSGELFF.

The chain links TRBV7-9 to TRBJ1-1; the TCRdb call, TRBD1, lacks DNA for checking. CDR3 length: 14 residues. Germline V CDR1 and CDR2: SEHNR, FQNEAQ (reference sequence). The CDR3 is CASSPWQQNTEAFF.

This chain uses TRBV23-1 with TRBJ2-1; TCRdb returns TRBD1, unconfirmable since there is no DNA. TRBV23-1 is placed among ORFs of uncertain function. The CDR3 consists of 18 residues. CDR3 loop: CASRPKTGCRDNYNEQFF.

The chain combines TRBV28 with TRBJ2-2; TCRdb returns TRBD1, unconfirmable since there is no DNA. Germline CDR1 and CDR2: MDHEN and SYDVKM. The CDR3 contains 14 residues. CDR3 sequence: CASSLTGKSGELFF.

The chain uses TRBV7-6 and TRBJ2-3; TCRdb gives TRBD2 as the D gene, but with no DNA this cannot be confirmed. The CDR3 sequence is 14 residues long. The germline V gene encodes CDR1 SGHVS and CDR2 FNYEAQ. CDR3: CASSLGLTTDTQYF. Drawing the rest from reference TRBV7-6 and TRBJ2-3, the complete variable domain is GAGVSQSPRYKVTKRGQDVALRCDPISGHVSLYWYRQALGQGPEFLTYFNYEAQQDKSGLPNDRFSAERPEGSISTLTIQRTEQRDSAMYRCASSLGLTTDTQYFGPGTRLTVL.

The rearrangement links TRBV2 to TRBJ2-2. Germline V CDR1 and CDR2: SNHLY, FYNNEI. The CDR3 totals 14 residues. CDR3 sequence: CASSPAMSTGELFF.

The rearrangement joins TRBV5-6 to TRBJ1-5. Germline V gene data show CDR1 as SGHDT and CDR2 as YYEEEE. The CDR3 covers 13 residues. CDR3 sequence reads: CASSYSLGQPQHF.

This chain connects TRBV20-1 to TRBJ2-2. Germline V lookup: CDR1 DFQATT, CDR2 SNEGSKA (reference sequence). The CDR3 covers 12 residues. The CDR3 spells CSVRRVGGELFF.

J is TRBJ2-1 and V is TRBV25-1; TCRdb names TRBD2, which stays unverified in the absence of DNA. The CDR3 is 11 amino acids. Germline-derived CDR1 and CDR2 are MGHDK and SYGVNS. CDR3 residues: CATGSHNEQFF. Filled out from reference TRBV25-1 and TRBJ2-1, the complete variable domain reads EADIYQTPRYLVIGTGKKITLECSQTMGHDKMYWYQQDPGMELHLIHYSYGVNSTEKGDLSSESTVSRIRTEHFPLTLESARPSHTSQYLCATGSHNEQFFGPGTRLTVL.

This chain links TRBV5-1 with TRBJ2-1. Germline CDR1 and CDR2: SGHRS and YFSETQ. The CDR3 runs to 15 residues. The CDR3 loop is CASSLDGINLNEQFF.

The J gene is TRBJ1-4, the V gene TRBV20-1. CDR1 and CDR2 from the germline V gene are DFQATT and SNEGSKA (reference sequence). This CDR3 is 12 amino acids long. The CDR3 loop reads CSARGPTEKLFF.

The chain joins TRBV6-1 to TRBJ1-1; without DNA, the TCRdb call of TRBD1 cannot be checked. There are 15 residues in the CDR3. The germline CDR1 and CDR2 sequences are MNHNS and SASEGT. The CDR3 region is CASTLGRGVNTEAFF.